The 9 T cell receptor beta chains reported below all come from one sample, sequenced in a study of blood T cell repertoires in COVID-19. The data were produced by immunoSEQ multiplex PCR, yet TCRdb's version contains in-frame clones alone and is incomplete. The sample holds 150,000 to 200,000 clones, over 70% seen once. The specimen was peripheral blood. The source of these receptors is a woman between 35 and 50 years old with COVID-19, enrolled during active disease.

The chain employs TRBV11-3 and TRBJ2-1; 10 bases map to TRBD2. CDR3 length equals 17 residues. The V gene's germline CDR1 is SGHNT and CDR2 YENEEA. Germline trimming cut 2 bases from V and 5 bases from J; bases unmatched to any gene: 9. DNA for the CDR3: TGTGCCAGCAGCTTATTCGCCTTAGCGGGAGGTAACAATGAGCAGTTCTTC. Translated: CASSLFALAGGNNEQFF.

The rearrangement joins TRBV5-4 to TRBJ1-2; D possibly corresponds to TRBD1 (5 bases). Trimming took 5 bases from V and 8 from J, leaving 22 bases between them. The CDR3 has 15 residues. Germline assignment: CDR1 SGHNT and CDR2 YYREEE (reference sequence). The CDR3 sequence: CASRPWGSREGGYTF. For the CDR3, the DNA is TGTGCCAGCAGGCCTTGGGGGAGTAGGGAGGGAGGCTACACCTTC.

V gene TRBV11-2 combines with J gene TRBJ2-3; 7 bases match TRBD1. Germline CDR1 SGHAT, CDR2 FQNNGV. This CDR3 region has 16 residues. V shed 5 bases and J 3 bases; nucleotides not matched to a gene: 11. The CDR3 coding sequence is TGTGCCAGCAGCCGACAGGGAACGATAGGGACAGATACGCAGTATTTT. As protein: CASSRQGTIGTDTQYF.

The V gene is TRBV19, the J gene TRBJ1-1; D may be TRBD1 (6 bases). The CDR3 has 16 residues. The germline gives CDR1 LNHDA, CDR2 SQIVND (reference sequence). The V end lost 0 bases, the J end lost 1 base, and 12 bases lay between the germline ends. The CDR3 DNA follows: TGTGCCAGTAGTATAGATCAAGGGACACCGAACACTGAAGCTTTCTTT. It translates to CASSIDQGTPNTEAFF. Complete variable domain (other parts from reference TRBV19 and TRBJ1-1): DGGITQSPKYLFRKEGQNVTLSCEQNLNHDAMYWYRQDPGQGLRLIYYSQIVNDFQKGDIAEGYSVSREKKESFPLTVTSAQKNPTAFYLCASSIDQGTPNTEAFFGQGTRLTVV.

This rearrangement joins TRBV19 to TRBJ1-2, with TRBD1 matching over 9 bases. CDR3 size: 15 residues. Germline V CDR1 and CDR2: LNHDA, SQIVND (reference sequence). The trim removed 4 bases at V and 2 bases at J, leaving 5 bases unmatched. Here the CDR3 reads CASSTTGTGNYGYTF. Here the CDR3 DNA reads TGTGCCAGTAGTACAACCGGGACAGGGAACTATGGCTACACCTTC.

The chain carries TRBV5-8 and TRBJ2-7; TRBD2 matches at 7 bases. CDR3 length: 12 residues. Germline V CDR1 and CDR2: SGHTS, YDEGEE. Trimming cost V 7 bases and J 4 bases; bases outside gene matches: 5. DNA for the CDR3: TGTGCCAGCCCGAATAGCGGGTACGAGCAGTACTTC. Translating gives CASPNSGYEQYF.

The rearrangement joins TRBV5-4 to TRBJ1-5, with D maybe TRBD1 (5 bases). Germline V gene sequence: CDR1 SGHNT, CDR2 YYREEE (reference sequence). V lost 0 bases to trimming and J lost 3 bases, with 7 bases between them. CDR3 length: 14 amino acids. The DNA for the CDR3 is TGTGCCAGCAGCTTGGGACAGCACAATCAGCCCCAGCATTTT. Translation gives CASSLGQHNQPQHF.

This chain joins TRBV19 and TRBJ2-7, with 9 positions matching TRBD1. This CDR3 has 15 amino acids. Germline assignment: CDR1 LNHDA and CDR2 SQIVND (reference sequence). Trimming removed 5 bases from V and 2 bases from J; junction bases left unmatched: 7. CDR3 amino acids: CASSPGQGPTYEQYF. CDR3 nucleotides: TGTGCCAGTAGTCCGGGACAGGGACCCACCTACGAGCAGTACTTC.

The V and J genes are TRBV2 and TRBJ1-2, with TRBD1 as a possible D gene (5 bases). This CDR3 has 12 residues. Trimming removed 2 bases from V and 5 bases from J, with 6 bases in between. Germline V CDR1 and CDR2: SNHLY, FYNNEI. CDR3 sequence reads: CASSESGYGYTF. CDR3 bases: TGTGCCAGCAGTGAATCAGGGTATGGCTACACCTTC.